One T cell receptor beta chain is described in this entry. A junction boundary mismatches the germline segment, possibly from a read error. Amplification used 60 Vbeta primers and 13 Jbeta primers. Assay: immunoSEQ multiplex PCR; the TCRdb copy retains only in-frame clones and omits some. In the table there are around 90,000 clones, around 76% of which are singletons. The data derive from a study of cytomegalovirus exposure and HLA in healthy donors. The source is a man aged 25-40 years in good health and CMV-seronegative. Sequencing was carried out using PBMCs.

The CDR3 DNA sequence: TGCGCCAGCAGCCAAGATCGGAGGACTGGAGCTTTCTTT. Protein sequence: CASSQDRRTGAFF. The chain links TRBV4-3 to TRBJ1-1; D is ambiguous. The CDR3 consists of 13 residues. The V gene's germline CDR1 is LGHNA and CDR2 YSLEER.